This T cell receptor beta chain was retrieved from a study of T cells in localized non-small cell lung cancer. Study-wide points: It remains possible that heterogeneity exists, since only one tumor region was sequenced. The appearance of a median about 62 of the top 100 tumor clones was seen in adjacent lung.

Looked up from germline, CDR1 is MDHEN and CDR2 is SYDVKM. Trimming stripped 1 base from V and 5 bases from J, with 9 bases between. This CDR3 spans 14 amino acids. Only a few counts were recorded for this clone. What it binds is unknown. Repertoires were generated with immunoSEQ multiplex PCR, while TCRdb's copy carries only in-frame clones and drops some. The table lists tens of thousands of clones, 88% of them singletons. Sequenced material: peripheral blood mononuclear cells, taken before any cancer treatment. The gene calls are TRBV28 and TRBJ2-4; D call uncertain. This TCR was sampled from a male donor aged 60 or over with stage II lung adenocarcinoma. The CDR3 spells CASSLSARENIQYF. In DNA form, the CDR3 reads TGTGCCAGCAGTTTATCCGCCCGGGAAAACATTCAGTACTTC.